The rows below give T cell receptor beta chains drawn from one sample of a study of T cell changes during pregnancy in multiple sclerosis. The table came from immunoSEQ multiplex PCR; TCRdb's copy has only in-frame clones and leaves some out. The table includes 60,000 or so clones, 80% to 95% detected once. The source was peripheral blood, collected in the second trimester of pregnancy. The receptor set was obtained from a female donor in good health, enrolled as a control in a pregnancy study. The CDR3 runs from the conserved cysteine through the conserved F or W. The D gene is left open where the match is weak. Some rows mark clone size as missing; the rest say once, few, many or name a class of expanded clone.

j_gene: TRBJ2-7
abundance: .
v_gene: TRBV11-2
d_gene: TRBD2
CDR3nt: TGTGCCAGCAGCTTTATACTAGCGGGGGGCTCCTACGAGCAGTACTTC
CDR3aa: CASSFILAGGSYEQYF

j_gene: TRBJ2-7
abundance: .
v_gene: TRBV28
d_gene: .
CDR3nt: TGTGCCAGCAGGAAGACAGGCGGCGAGCAGTACTTC
CDR3aa: CASRKTGGEQYF

j_gene: TRBJ1-1
abundance: .
v_gene: TRBV7-9
d_gene: .
CDR3nt: TGTGCCAGCAGCTTACAACCCCGGGGCACTGAAGCTTTCTTT
CDR3aa: CASSLQPRGTEAFF

j_gene: TRBJ1-1
abundance: few
v_gene: TRBV29-1
d_gene: .
CDR3nt: TGCAGCGTTGCAGATATAGAAGCTTTCTTT
CDR3aa: CSVADIEAFF

j_gene: TRBJ2-1
abundance: .
v_gene: TRBV29-1
d_gene: .
CDR3nt: TGCAGCGTTGTGGGCCAGCTATACAATGAGCAGTTCTTC
CDR3aa: CSVVGQLYNEQFF

j_gene: TRBJ2-7
abundance: once
v_gene: TRBV7-9
d_gene: .
CDR3nt: TGTGCCAGCAGCCGAGTCCCCTACGAGCAGTACTTC
CDR3aa: CASSRVPYEQYF

j_gene: TRBJ1-2
abundance: .
v_gene: TRBV13
d_gene: TRBD1
CDR3nt: TGTGCCAGCAGCGAGGGGACAGGGGGAGGGGGGGGCTATGGCTACACCTTC
CDR3aa: CASSEGTGGGGGYGYTF

j_gene: TRBJ1-5
abundance: .
v_gene: TRBV6-1
d_gene: .
CDR3nt: TGTGCCAGCATGGAAACAGGCAATCAGCCCCAGCATTTT
CDR3aa: CASMETGNQPQHF

j_gene: TRBJ1-5
abundance: .
v_gene: TRBV2
d_gene: .
CDR3nt: TGTGCCAGCAGTGACAGGGCAGGGTCACGACAGCCCCAGCATTTT
CDR3aa: CASSDRAGSRQPQHF

j_gene: TRBJ1-5
abundance: .
v_gene: TRBV28
d_gene: .
CDR3nt: TGTGCCAGCAGCCCACTTACAGGGATTCAGCCCCAGCATTTT
CDR3aa: CASSPLTGIQPQHF

j_gene: TRBJ2-3
abundance: .
v_gene: TRBV29-1
d_gene: TRBD1
CDR3nt: TGCAGCGTTCTAGTGACAGGGAGCACAGATACGCAGTATTTT
CDR3aa: CSVLVTGSTDTQYF

j_gene: TRBJ2-1
abundance: .
v_gene: TRBV7-9
d_gene: TRBD1
CDR3nt: TGTGCCAGCAGCCCCAGGGGGACAGGGAGGAATGAGCAGTTCTTC
CDR3aa: CASSPRGTGRNEQFF

j_gene: TRBJ1-5
abundance: few
v_gene: TRBV28
d_gene: TRBD1
CDR3nt: TGTGCCAGCAGAAGGACAGGGGTTGATCAGCCCCAGCATTTT
CDR3aa: CASRRTGVDQPQHF

j_gene: TRBJ1-2
abundance: .
v_gene: TRBV25-1
d_gene: .
CDR3nt: TGTGCCAGCAGTGTTGGACAGAACTATGGCTACACCTTC
CDR3aa: CASSVGQNYGYTF

j_gene: TRBJ1-1
abundance: .
v_gene: TRBV29-1
d_gene: .
CDR3nt: TGCAGCGCCCAGTTGGCCATGAACACTGAAGCTTTCTTT
CDR3aa: CSAQLAMNTEAFF

j_gene: TRBJ1-5
abundance: .
v_gene: TRBV9
d_gene: .
CDR3nt: TGTGCCAGCAGCGTAGTCGGGGGGTTGGGAGCTCCCCAGCATTTT
CDR3aa: CASSVVGGLGAPQHF

j_gene: TRBJ2-5
abundance: .
v_gene: TRBV28
d_gene: .
CDR3nt: TGTGCCAGCAGTGGGGGCCTGCTCTGGGAGACCCAGTACTTC
CDR3aa: CASSGGLLWETQYF

j_gene: TRBJ2-1
abundance: few
v_gene: TRBV5-1
d_gene: TRBD2
CDR3nt: TGCGCCAGCGGCCGTACGACTAGCCCCTACAATGAGCAGTTCTTC
CDR3aa: CASGRTTSPYNEQFF

j_gene: TRBJ1-1
abundance: .
v_gene: TRBV7-3
d_gene: TRBD1
CDR3nt: TGTGCCAGCAGCCCCGGGACAGCTGAAGCTTTCTTT
CDR3aa: CASSPGTAEAFF

j_gene: TRBJ1-1
abundance: .
v_gene: TRBV19
d_gene: .
CDR3nt: TGTGCCAGTAGCCCACTAACAGGGTTGGCTGAAGCTTTCTTT
CDR3aa: CASSPLTGLAEAFF

j_gene: TRBJ2-7
abundance: .
v_gene: TRBV13
d_gene: .
CDR3nt: TGTGCCAGCAGCTTGTCAATTTCCTACGAGCAGTACTTC
CDR3aa: CASSLSISYEQYF

j_gene: TRBJ2-5
abundance: .
v_gene: TRBV5-1
d_gene: .
CDR3nt: TGCGCCAGCAGCCCGTGGGCCCAAGAGACCCAGTACTTC
CDR3aa: CASSPWAQETQYF

j_gene: TRBJ2-5
abundance: .
v_gene: TRBV5-6
d_gene: .
CDR3nt: TGTGCCAGCAGCCTGCTAGTTGTCGTGAGCCCCACGGAAGGGACCCAGTACTTC
CDR3aa: CASSLLVVVSPTEGTQYF

j_gene: TRBJ2-7
abundance: .
v_gene: TRBV6-1
d_gene: TRBD1
CDR3nt: TGTGCCAGCAGTAGGGGGCTCTTCTACGAGCAGTACTTC
CDR3aa: CASSRGLFYEQYF

j_gene: TRBJ2-3
abundance: .
v_gene: TRBV28
d_gene: TRBD2
CDR3nt: TGTGCCAGCAGCTCCACTAGCGGGAGGGCCCAGGATACGCAGTATTTT
CDR3aa: CASSSTSGRAQDTQYF

j_gene: TRBJ2-2
abundance: .
v_gene: TRBV9
d_gene: TRBD2
CDR3nt: TGTGCCAGCAGCGCGGGACTACTCCAGGGCGCCGGGGAGCTGTTTTTT
CDR3aa: CASSAGLLQGAGELFF

j_gene: TRBJ1-5
abundance: .
v_gene: TRBV28
d_gene: TRBD1
CDR3nt: TGTGCCAGCAGGTTTTACGTGACAGGGATAGGCAATCAGCCCCAGCATTTT
CDR3aa: CASRFYVTGIGNQPQHF

j_gene: TRBJ2-7
abundance: .
v_gene: TRBV9
d_gene: .
CDR3nt: TGTGCCAGCAGCGTCGATGCGGGCGGAGGCGACGAGCAGTACTTC
CDR3aa: CASSVDAGGGDEQYF

j_gene: TRBJ2-7
abundance: .
v_gene: TRBV7-9
d_gene: TRBD1
CDR3nt: TGTGCCAGCAGCTTAGGCTCCAGGGGGCAGGTCGAGCAGTACTTC
CDR3aa: CASSLGSRGQVEQYF

j_gene: TRBJ1-2
abundance: .
v_gene: TRBV4-1
d_gene: .
CDR3nt: TGCGCCAGCAGCCAAGAAGGAGGGGATGGCTACACCTTC
CDR3aa: CASSQEGGDGYTF

j_gene: TRBJ2-3
abundance: .
v_gene: TRBV7-2
d_gene: TRBD2
CDR3nt: TGTGCCAGCAGCTTAGGTGCTAGCGGGTTTGATACGCAGTATTTT
CDR3aa: CASSLGASGFDTQYF

j_gene: TRBJ1-4
abundance: once
v_gene: TRBV2
d_gene: TRBD1
CDR3nt: TGTGCCAGCCGGGACAGGGATGAAAAACTGTTTTTT
CDR3aa: CASRDRDEKLFF

j_gene: TRBJ2-7
abundance: .
v_gene: TRBV27
d_gene: TRBD1
CDR3nt: TGTGCCAGCATGGGACAGGGGGGTCCGGGATCCTACGAGCAGTACTTC
CDR3aa: CASMGQGGPGSYEQYF

j_gene: TRBJ2-7
abundance: .
v_gene: TRBV29-1
d_gene: .
CDR3nt: TGCAGCGTTGAAGCGGGCAGGGGAGTATACGAGCAGTACTTC
CDR3aa: CSVEAGRGVYEQYF

j_gene: TRBJ1-6
abundance: .
v_gene: TRBV6-4
d_gene: .
CDR3nt: TGTGCCAGCAGCGCCGGGTCTTCTAATTCACCCCTCCACTTT
CDR3aa: CASSAGSSNSPLHF

j_gene: TRBJ2-6
abundance: .
v_gene: TRBV11-1
d_gene: .
CDR3nt: TGTGCCAGCAGCTTAGACACAGGCGGTGGAAACGTCCTGACTTTC
CDR3aa: CASSLDTGGGNVLTF

j_gene: TRBJ2-7
abundance: .
v_gene: TRBV28
d_gene: TRBD2
CDR3nt: TGTGCCAGCAGCCCGGGAGGCGTCCCTTACGAGCAGTACTTC
CDR3aa: CASSPGGVPYEQYF

j_gene: TRBJ2-7
abundance: .
v_gene: TRBV30
d_gene: .
CDR3nt: TGTGCCCTTGGCCCCGAGCAGTACTTC
CDR3aa: CALGPEQYF

j_gene: TRBJ1-3
abundance: .
v_gene: TRBV7-9
d_gene: .
CDR3nt: TGTGCCAGCAGCTACGTGCTAGGGGACTCTGGAAACACCATATATTTT
CDR3aa: CASSYVLGDSGNTIYF

j_gene: TRBJ1-1
abundance: .
v_gene: TRBV29-1
d_gene: .
CDR3nt: TGCAGCGCATCGGGGGTGGGAGGTCGAATAAACACTGAAGCTTTCTTT
CDR3aa: CSASGVGGRINTEAFF

j_gene: TRBJ2-5
abundance: .
v_gene: TRBV30
d_gene: .
CDR3nt: TGTGCCTGGAGCCTCCAAGAGACCCAGTACTTC
CDR3aa: CAWSLQETQYF

j_gene: TRBJ2-5
abundance: .
v_gene: TRBV5-1
d_gene: TRBD1
CDR3nt: TGCGCCAGCAGCTTGGGGGCCACAGGGGGTCAAGAGACCCAGTACTTC
CDR3aa: CASSLGATGGQETQYF

j_gene: TRBJ2-5
abundance: .
v_gene: TRBV6-5
d_gene: .
CDR3nt: TGTGCCAGCAGTTACGCGCGGCTGACGGGGGAGACCCAGTACTTC
CDR3aa: CASSYARLTGETQYF

j_gene: TRBJ2-2
abundance: .
v_gene: TRBV5-6
d_gene: TRBD2
CDR3nt: TGTGCCAGCAGCTTGAAGTGGGGTAGCGGGAGTGGGAACACCGGGGAGCTGTTTTTT
CDR3aa: CASSLKWGSGSGNTGELFF

j_gene: TRBJ2-6
abundance: .
v_gene: TRBV14
d_gene: .
CDR3nt: TGTGCCAGCAGCCAAGGGCTCAGGGCTGGGGCCAACGTCCTGACTTTC
CDR3aa: CASSQGLRAGANVLTF

j_gene: TRBJ2-1
abundance: .
v_gene: TRBV5-1
d_gene: .
CDR3nt: TGCGCCAGCAGCTTGGGGAGCTCCAATGAGCAGTTCTTC
CDR3aa: CASSLGSSNEQFF

j_gene: TRBJ2-7
abundance: .
v_gene: TRBV5-1
d_gene: TRBD2
CDR3nt: TGCGCCAGCAGCCCCGAGCGGGAACTTTCCTACGAGCAGTACTTC
CDR3aa: CASSPERELSYEQYF

j_gene: TRBJ1-6
abundance: few
v_gene: TRBV7-9
d_gene: .
CDR3nt: TGTGCCAGCACCGTTAATTCACCCCTCCACTTT
CDR3aa: CASTVNSPLHF

j_gene: TRBJ2-7
abundance: .
v_gene: TRBV25-1
d_gene: .
CDR3nt: TGTGCCAGCTCGAGAGGAAGGATCTACGAGCAGTACTTC
CDR3aa: CASSRGRIYEQYF

j_gene: TRBJ2-3
abundance: .
v_gene: TRBV2
d_gene: TRBD2
CDR3nt: TGTGCCAGCATCGCGGGAGGTCGTAGAGGGCAGTATTTT
CDR3aa: CASIAGGRRGQYF

j_gene: TRBJ2-1
abundance: .
v_gene: TRBV19
d_gene: TRBD2
CDR3nt: TGTGCCAGTAGTAGTGATCTAGCGGGACGGCAGTTCTTC
CDR3aa: CASSSDLAGRQFF

j_gene: TRBJ2-1
abundance: .
v_gene: TRBV6-1
d_gene: .
CDR3nt: TGTGCCAGCAGTGACCAATACAATGAGCAGTTCTTC
CDR3aa: CASSDQYNEQFF

j_gene: TRBJ2-3
abundance: .
v_gene: TRBV5-6
d_gene: .
CDR3nt: TGTGCCAGCAGCTACTCCAGGGGAGGGACAGATACGCAGTATTTT
CDR3aa: CASSYSRGGTDTQYF

j_gene: TRBJ2-5
abundance: .
v_gene: TRBV19
d_gene: .
CDR3nt: TGTGCCAGTAGTCTACCGAAACCGCAAGAGACCCAGTACTTC
CDR3aa: CASSLPKPQETQYF

j_gene: TRBJ2-3
abundance: .
v_gene: TRBV7-9
d_gene: .
CDR3nt: TGTGCCAGCAGCTTAGAACGCGCGGCAGATACGCAGTATTTT
CDR3aa: CASSLERAADTQYF

j_gene: TRBJ1-1
abundance: .
v_gene: TRBV4-1
d_gene: .
CDR3nt: TGCGCCAGCAGCCATGTCGCAGTGAACACTGAAGCTTTCTTT
CDR3aa: CASSHVAVNTEAFF

j_gene: TRBJ1-1
abundance: .
v_gene: TRBV19
d_gene: .
CDR3nt: TGTGCCAGTAGTATGATGGGGCAGAGGAACACTGAAGCTTTCTTT
CDR3aa: CASSMMGQRNTEAFF

j_gene: TRBJ2-1
abundance: .
v_gene: TRBV11-1
d_gene: TRBD2
CDR3nt: TGTGCCAGCAGCTTCTCCGGAGGCGGGAGTTACAATGAGCAGTTCTTC
CDR3aa: CASSFSGGGSYNEQFF

j_gene: TRBJ2-2
abundance: .
v_gene: TRBV5-6
d_gene: .
CDR3nt: TGTGCCAGCAGCTTGGTTAGGGGGACTACCTACTTCGGCGGGGAGCTGTTTTTT
CDR3aa: CASSLVRGTTYFGGELFF

j_gene: TRBJ2-1
abundance: once
v_gene: TRBV27
d_gene: .
CDR3nt: TGTGCCAGCAGTCCGAGGAGTAGCGGAAATGAGCAGTTCTTC
CDR3aa: CASSPRSSGNEQFF